The 24 T cell receptor beta chains below all came from one sample that was sequenced in a study of T cells in Graves' hyperthyroidism and ophthalmopathy. Using RNA transcripts as the source, TCR beta CDR3 regions were amplified. First-round RT-PCR targeting the TCR CDR3 was performed with the HTBI primer set. TCRdb recomputed calls from the multiplex PCR reads with MiXCR, one row per CDR3 protein. The sample carries over 550,000 distinct CDR3 sequences, 15% to 20% recorded once. The sequenced sample was blood. These receptors were taken from a woman under 30 with Graves' hyperthyroidism.

This clonotype has just a few counts. The chain has TRBV6-1 and TRBJ2-3; possibly TRBD1 for D (6 bases). CDR1 is MNHNS and CDR2 is SASEGT in the germline V gene. The V gene lost 6 bases and the J gene lost 1 base, with 17 bases spanning the gap. The CDR3 extends over 16 amino acids. CDR3 protein: CASSPAPGVGTDTQYF. In DNA, the CDR3 is TGTGCCAGCAGCCCGGCTCCAGGGGTCGGCACAGATACGCAGTATTTT.

A few counts support this clonotype. This chain connects TRBV20-1 to TRBJ2-7, with TRBD1 matching over 7 bases. Germline CDR1 and CDR2: DFQATT and SNEGSKA (reference sequence). The CDR3 runs 15 residues. V dropped 4 bases and J dropped 4; count of bases not matched to a gene: 13. CDR3 sequence (DNA): TGCAGTGCTATGAGACCGGACCGGGACAGATACGAGCAGTACTTC. This sequence encodes CSAMRPDRDRYEQYF.

This clonotype has ten or more counts. This chain links TRBV5-8 with TRBJ2-4, with D unresolved. The CDR3 covers 13 residues. Looked up from germline, CDR1 is SGHTS and CDR2 is YDEGEE. V was shortened by 2 bases and J by 7 bases, with 10 bases between the two germline ends. CDR3 in DNA: TGTGCCAGCAGCTTTGTCCTCCGGAACATTCAGTACTTC. It translates to CASSFVLRNIQYF.

Comment on this clonotype: A much bigger clone sits one base away, suggesting this may be a read error. This rearrangement joins TRBV28 to TRBJ1-1; D may be TRBD1 (5 bases). Germline-derived CDR1 and CDR2 are MDHEN and SYDVKM. V lost 8 bases and J lost 0, with 10 bases in between. There are 13 residues in the CDR3. The CDR3 nucleotides read TGTGCCAGCGAAGGGGACCTGAACACTGAAGCTTTCTTT. It yields the protein CASEGDLNTEAFF.

The chain links TRBV19 to TRBJ1-4; D is undetermined. CDR1 and CDR2 from the germline V gene are LNHDA and SQIVND (reference sequence). The CDR3 extends over 13 amino acids. Trimming removed 7 bases at V and 8 bases at J, with 14 bases between. The CDR3 sequence is CASKQTANEKLFF. CDR3 DNA sequence: TGTGCCAGTAAGCAGACCGCAAACGAAAAACTGTTTTTT.

The chain carries TRBV6-9 and TRBJ2-1; 12 nucleotides agree with TRBD1. V shed 5 bases, J shed 10 bases, and the junction held 6 bases outside the gene matches. This CDR3 has 14 amino acids. Germline loops: CDR1 MNHGY, CDR2 SVAAGI. This CDR3 reads CASSRDRGLGEQFF. The CDR3 region has the DNA TGTGCCAGCAGTCGGGACAGGGGGCTCGGGGAGCAGTTCTTC.

The chain recombines TRBV6-1 with TRBJ1-1; tentatively, D is TRBD1 (6 bases). This CDR3 is built from 13 residues. V was cut by 7 bases and J by 5 bases, with 14 bases left in between. Looked up from germline, CDR1 is MNHNS and CDR2 is SASEGT. The CDR3 DNA follows: TGTGCCAGCACGGGGGGGCGGGAGACTGAAGCTTTCTTT. Amino acid sequence: CASTGGRETEAFF.

This clonotype was detected ten times or more. The chain joins TRBV2 to TRBJ2-1, with 7 bases identical to TRBD1. V lost 6 bases, J lost 6 bases, and 14 bases stayed unmatched. The germline V gene has CDR1 SNHLY and CDR2 FYNNEI. The CDR3 contains 16 residues. DNA for the CDR3: TGTGCCAGCAGGTACGCTCAGGGACAGAGGGGCAATGAGCAGTTCTTC. This sequence encodes CASRYAQGQRGNEQFF.

The CDR3 spells CASSWDSKTYEQYF. Here the CDR3 DNA reads TGTGCCAGTAGCTGGGACAGCAAGACCTACGAGCAGTACTTC. V usage is TRBV19 and J usage is TRBJ2-7, with TRBD1 identical over 7 bases. The trim removed 6 bases at V and 2 bases at J, leaving 7 bases unmatched. This CDR3 is built from 14 residues. Germline lookup yields CDR1 LNHDA and CDR2 SQIVND (reference sequence).

The gene calls are TRBV7-9 and TRBJ2-3; TRBD1 is a possible D gene (5 bases). There are 15 residues in the CDR3. Germline loops: CDR1 SEHNR, CDR2 FQNEAQ (reference sequence). V lost 3 bases, J lost 0 bases, and 10 bases lay in between. The CDR3 sequence is CASSFEGDSTDTQYF. CDR3 DNA sequence: TGTGCCAGCAGCTTTGAAGGGGATAGCACAGATACGCAGTATTTT.

The table lists this clonotype with a few counts. The chain uses TRBV3-1 and TRBJ2-7, with 8 bases lining up with TRBD1. With V trimmed by 3 bases and J by 2 bases, 6 bases remained unmatched. This CDR3 is built from 15 residues. Germline loops: CDR1 LGHDT, CDR2 YNNKEL (reference sequence). The CDR3: CASSQTPGQAYEQYF. In nucleotides, the CDR3 is TGTGCCAGCAGCCAGACCCCGGGACAGGCCTACGAGCAGTACTTC.

This clonotype was seen at least ten times. V usage is TRBV6-2 or TRBV6-3 and J usage is TRBJ2-7; TRBD2 is a possible D gene (7 bases). The CDR3 sequence is 15 residues long. Trimming cost V 7 bases and J 2 bases, with 18 bases left between them. Germline assignment: CDR1 MNHEY and CDR2 SVGEGT. This chain's CDR3 is CASNLGGAETYEQYF. The CDR3, as DNA: TGTGCCAGCAACCTTGGGGGGGCCGAAACCTACGAGCAGTACTTC.

This clonotype was counted between two and nine times. The chain combines TRBV5-1 with TRBJ1-6; 9 bases are shared with TRBD1. V lost 5 bases, J lost 9 bases, and 6 bases stayed unmatched. This CDR3 is built from 14 residues. Germline-derived CDR1 and CDR2 are SGHRS and YFSETQ. DNA for the CDR3: TGCGCCAGCAGTCCCGGGACAGGGAGTTCACCCCTCCACTTT. Protein: CASSPGTGSSPLHF.

This sequence joins TRBV2 and TRBJ2-1, with 8 bases that match TRBD1. V was pared by 8 bases and J by 0 bases, with 3 bases of the junction left unmatched. Germline lookup yields CDR1 SNHLY and CDR2 FYNNEI. The length of the CDR3 is 14 residues. The CDR3 is CASVQGDSYNEQFF. Written as DNA, the CDR3 is TGTGCCAGCGTACAGGGGGACTCCTACAATGAGCAGTTCTTC.

This clonotype was detected many times. The chain carries TRBV20-1 and TRBJ2-5, with unresolved D. The CDR3 totals 12 residues. The germline V gene encodes CDR1 DFQATT and CDR2 SNEGSKA (reference sequence). The V and J ends lost 6 bases and 2 bases respectively, with 10 bases between them. The CDR3 DNA reads TGCAGTGCCCGGACCGATCAAGAGACCCAGTACTTC. This translates into CSARTDQETQYF.

This clonotype has a handful of counts. The chain joins TRBV5-1 to TRBJ1-6; TRBD1 matches at 9 bases. After removal of 3 bases from V and 10 bases from J, the junction contained 11 bases not matched to a gene. Germline V gene sequence: CDR1 SGHRS, CDR2 YFSETQ. This CDR3 has 16 residues. DNA of the CDR3: TGCGCCAGCAGCTCGAAACCGGGACAGGGATACTCACCCCTCCACTTT. Encoded protein: CASSSKPGQGYSPLHF.

This clonotype has only a few counts. This sequence may be a read error, since a much larger clone differs from it by one base. This CDR3 fails to terminate in the conserved phenylalanine or tryptophan, so it likely reflects a read error. The chain links TRBV28 to TRBJ1-5; perhaps TRBD1 as D (5 bases). Trimming pared 7 bases from V and 0 bases from J, leaving 19 bases between. Per germline, CDR1 MDHEN and CDR2 SYDVKM. CDR3 size: 17 residues. CDR3 sequence (DNA): TGTGCCAGCATCCCAACGCAGGGTGCATATAGCAATCAGCCCCAGCATCTT. This sequence encodes CASIPTQGAYSNQPQHL.

This clonotype was seen at least ten times. This chain connects TRBV18 to TRBJ2-7; 8 nucleotides match TRBD2. The CDR3 is 14 residues long. Germline lookup yields CDR1 KGHSH and CDR2 LQKENI. With V trimmed by 2 bases and J by 2 bases, 2 bases remained unmatched. CDR3 DNA: TGTGCCAGCTCACCAGACGGGGGGGCCTACGAGCAGTACTTC. This gives the protein CASSPDGGAYEQYF.

The chain recombines TRBV7-6 with TRBJ1-1; D is ambiguous. This CDR3 comprises 15 residues. Per germline, CDR1 SGHVS and CDR2 FNYEAQ. The V and J ends lost 0 bases and 0 bases respectively, with 8 bases between them. As DNA, the CDR3 is TGTGCCAGCAGCTTAGCGCCAGGACTGAACACTGAAGCTTTCTTT. Protein product: CASSLAPGLNTEAFF.

This clonotype showed up just a few times. V is TRBV10-3 and J is TRBJ1-2; D remains unclear. Per germline, CDR1 ENHRY and CDR2 SYGVKD. The CDR3 contains 16 residues. The V and J ends lost 2 bases and 2 bases respectively, with 15 bases between them. The CDR3 protein is CAISEPQKLKNYGYTF. The CDR3 DNA sequence: TGTGCCATCAGTGAGCCACAGAAGCTCAAGAACTATGGCTACACCTTC.

This clonotype was detected many times. The chain is built from TRBV12-3 or TRBV12-4 and TRBJ1-2; 12 nucleotides match TRBD1. V dropped 6 bases and J dropped 3; count of bases not matched to a gene: 5. The CDR3 runs 15 residues. DNA of the CDR3: TGTGCCAGCAGGGGACAGGGGGCGCTCTACTATGGCTACACCTTC. Translated, it gives CASRGQGALYYGYTF.

In its sample, this clonotype was seen many times. This sequence joins TRBV3-1 and TRBJ2-7; TRBD2 agrees at 8 bases. With V trimmed by 1 base and J by 2 bases, 4 bases remained unmatched. There are 15 residues in the CDR3. Germline V gives CDR1 LGHDT, CDR2 YNNKEL (reference sequence). The CDR3, as DNA: TGTGCCAGCAGCCAAGGGACTAGCCTAGCCTACGAGCAGTACTTC. Amino acids: CASSQGTSLAYEQYF.

This clonotype came up many times. J is TRBJ2-3 and V is TRBV7-9, with 7 bases that match TRBD2. The CDR3 is 16 residues long. The germline V gene encodes CDR1 SEHNR and CDR2 FQNEAQ (reference sequence). Trimming removed 5 bases from V and 4 bases from J; junction bases left unmatched: 12. The CDR3 DNA reads as TGTGCCAGCAGCGGTAATGTGGGAGGGCCCTCAGATACGCAGTATTTT. This codes for CASSGNVGGPSDTQYF.

This clonotype was counted a few times. The rearrangement uses TRBV7-9 and TRBJ1-2; no definite D call. Germline CDR1 SEHNR, CDR2 FQNEAQ (reference sequence). The CDR3 is 12 residues long. Trimming removed 1 base at V and 7 bases at J, with 7 bases between. The CDR3 coding sequence is TGTGCCAGCAGCTTAGACAGCCCTGGCTACACCTTC. Protein sequence: CASSLDSPGYTF.